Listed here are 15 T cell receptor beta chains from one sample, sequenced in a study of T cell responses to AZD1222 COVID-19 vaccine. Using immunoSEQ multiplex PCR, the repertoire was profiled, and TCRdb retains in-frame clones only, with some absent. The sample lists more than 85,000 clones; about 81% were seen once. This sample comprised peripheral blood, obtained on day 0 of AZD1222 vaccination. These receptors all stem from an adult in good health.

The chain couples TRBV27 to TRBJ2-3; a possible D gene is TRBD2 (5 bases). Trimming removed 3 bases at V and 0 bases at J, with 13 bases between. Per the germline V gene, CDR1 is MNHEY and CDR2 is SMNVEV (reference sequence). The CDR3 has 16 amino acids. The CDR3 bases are TGTGCCAGCAGTTTGGGGAGCGGACTTAGCACAGATACGCAGTATTTT. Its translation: CASSLGSGLSTDTQYF.

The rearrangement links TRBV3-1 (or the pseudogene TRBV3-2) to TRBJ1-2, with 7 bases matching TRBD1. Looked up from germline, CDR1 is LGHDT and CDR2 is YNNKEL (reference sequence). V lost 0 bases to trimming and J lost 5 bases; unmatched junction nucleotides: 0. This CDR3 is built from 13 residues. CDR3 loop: CASSQDRGYGYTF. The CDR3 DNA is TGTGCCAGCAGCCAAGACAGGGGGTATGGCTACACCTTC.

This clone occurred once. The CDR3: CASSLGRGRSKNIQYF. CDR3 bases: TGTGCCAGCAGCTTGGGCAGGGGGCGCTCCAAAAACATTCAGTACTTC. The genes are TRBV5-8 and TRBJ2-4; 8 positions match TRBD1. Germline V gene lookup returns CDR1 SGHTS and CDR2 YDEGEE. The CDR3 loop spans 16 amino acids. Trimming cost V 0 bases and J 2 bases; bases outside gene matches: 4.

The CDR3 loop is CASSKSSGGAADTQYF. The CDR3 nucleotides read TGTGCCAGTAGTAAGTCTAGCGGGGGGGCTGCAGATACGCAGTATTTT. This chain links TRBV19 with TRBJ2-3, with TRBD2 matching over 12 bases. The CDR3 length is 16 residues. Per the germline V gene, CDR1 is LNHDA and CDR2 is SQIVND (reference sequence). V trimming: 4 bases; J trimming: 4 bases; junction bases outside the gene matches: 6.

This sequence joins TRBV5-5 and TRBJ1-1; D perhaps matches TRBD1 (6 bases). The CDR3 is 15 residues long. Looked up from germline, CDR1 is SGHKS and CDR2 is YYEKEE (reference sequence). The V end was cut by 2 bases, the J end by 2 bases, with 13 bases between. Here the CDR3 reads CASSLYSGGNTEAFF. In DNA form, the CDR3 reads TGTGCCAGCAGCTTATATTCCGGGGGCAACACTGAAGCTTTCTTT.

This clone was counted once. CDR3 sequence (DNA): TGTGCCAGCACACACAGGGGCACAGATACGCAGTATTTT. Its protein is CASTHRGTDTQYF. The V gene is TRBV19, the J gene TRBJ2-3; D possibly corresponds to TRBD1 (6 bases). Trimming removed 9 bases from V and 1 base from J, with 11 bases in between. The length of the CDR3 is 13 residues. The germline gives CDR1 LNHDA, CDR2 SQIVND (reference sequence). Complete variable domain (other parts from reference TRBV19 and TRBJ2-3): DGGITQSPKYLFRKEGQNVTLSCEQNLNHDAMYWYRQDPGQGLRLIYYSQIVNDFQKGDIAEGYSVSREKKESFPLTVTSAQKNPTAFYLCASTHRGTDTQYFGPGTRLTVL.

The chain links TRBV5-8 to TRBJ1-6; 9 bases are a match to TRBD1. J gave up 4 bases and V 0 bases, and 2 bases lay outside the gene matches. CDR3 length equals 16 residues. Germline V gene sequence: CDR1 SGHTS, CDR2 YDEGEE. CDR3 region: CASSLGGQGYNSPLHF. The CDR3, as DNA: TGTGCCAGCAGCTTGGGTGGACAGGGGTATAATTCACCCCTCCACTTT.

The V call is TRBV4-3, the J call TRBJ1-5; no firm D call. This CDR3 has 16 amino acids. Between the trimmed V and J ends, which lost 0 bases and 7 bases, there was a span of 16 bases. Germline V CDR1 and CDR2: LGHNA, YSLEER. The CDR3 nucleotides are TGCGCCAGCAGCCAAGAATGGTCCCGGGTCGGACAGCCCCAGCATTTT. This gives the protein CASSQEWSRVGQPQHF.

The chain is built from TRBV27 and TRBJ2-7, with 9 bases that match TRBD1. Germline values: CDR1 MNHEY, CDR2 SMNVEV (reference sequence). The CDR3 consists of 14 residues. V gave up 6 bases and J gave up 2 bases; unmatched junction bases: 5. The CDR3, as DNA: TGTGCCAGCAGACGGGGACAGGGAACCTACGAGCAGTACTTC. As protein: CASRRGQGTYEQYF.

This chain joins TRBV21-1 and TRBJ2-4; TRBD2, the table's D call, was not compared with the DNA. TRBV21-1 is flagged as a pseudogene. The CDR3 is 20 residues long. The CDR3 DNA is TGTGCCAGCAGCAAAGTTCGGAGGCGGGGGCGCACTGAAGGCAAAAACATTCAGTACTTC. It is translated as CASSKVRRRGRTEGKNIQYF.

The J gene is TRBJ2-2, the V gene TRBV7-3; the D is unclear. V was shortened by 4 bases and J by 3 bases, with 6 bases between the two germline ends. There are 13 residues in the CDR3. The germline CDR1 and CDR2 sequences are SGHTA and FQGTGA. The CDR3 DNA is TGTGCCAGCAGCTCGACGGACACCGGGGAGCTGTTTTTT. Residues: CASSSTDTGELFF.

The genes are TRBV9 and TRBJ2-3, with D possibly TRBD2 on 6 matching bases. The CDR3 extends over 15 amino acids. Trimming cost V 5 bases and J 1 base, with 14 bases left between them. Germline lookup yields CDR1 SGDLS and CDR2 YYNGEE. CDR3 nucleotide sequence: TGTGCCAGCAGTGGCCATGCTAGCGGCACAGATACGCAGTATTTT. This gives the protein CASSGHASGTDTQYF. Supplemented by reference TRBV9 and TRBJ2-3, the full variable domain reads DSGVTQTPKHLITATGQRVTLRCSPRSGDLSVYWYQQSLDQGLQFLIQYYNGEERAKGNILERFSAQQFPDLHSELNLSSLELGDSALYFCASSGHASGTDTQYFGPGTRLTVL.

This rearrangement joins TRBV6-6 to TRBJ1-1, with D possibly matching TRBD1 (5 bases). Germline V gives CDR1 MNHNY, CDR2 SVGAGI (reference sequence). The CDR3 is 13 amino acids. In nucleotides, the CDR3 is TGTGCATCATATGACAGTGGGCACACTGAAGCTTTCTTT. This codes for CASYDSGHTEAFF.

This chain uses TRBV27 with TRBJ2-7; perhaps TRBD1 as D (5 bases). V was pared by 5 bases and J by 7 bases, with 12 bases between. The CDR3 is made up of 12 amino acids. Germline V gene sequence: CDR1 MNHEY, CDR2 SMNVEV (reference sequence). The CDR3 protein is CASSDQGVEQYF. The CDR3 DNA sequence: TGTGCCAGCAGTGACCAGGGTGTGGAGCAGTACTTC.

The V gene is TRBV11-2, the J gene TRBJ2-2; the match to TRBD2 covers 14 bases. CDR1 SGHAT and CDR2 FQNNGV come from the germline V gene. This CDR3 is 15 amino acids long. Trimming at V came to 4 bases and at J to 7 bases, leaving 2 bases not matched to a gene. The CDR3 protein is CASSWTSGGIGELFF. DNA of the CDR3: TGTGCCAGCAGCTGGACTAGCGGGGGGATCGGGGAGCTGTTTTTT.